These 15 T cell receptor beta chains were sequenced from one sample in a study of T cell responses to AZD1222 COVID-19 vaccine. Clones were read by immunoSEQ multiplex PCR, and TCRdb kept only the in-frame ones, dropping some. Of 120,000 to 150,000 clones in the sample, 88% were seen once. The starting material was peripheral blood, obtained on day 0 of AZD1222 vaccination. These receptors were obtained from an adult in good health.

The rearrangement links TRBV2 to TRBJ1-6; the D is unclear. V lost 7 bases to trimming and J lost 4 bases, with 5 bases between them. This CDR3 has 12 residues. CDR1 is SNHLY, CDR2 FYNNEI, per germline. DNA of the CDR3: TGTGCCAGCAACCTATATAATTCACCCCTCCACTTT. It is translated as CASNLYNSPLHF. The variable domain in full, with the rest retrieved from reference TRBV2 and TRBJ1-6, is EPEVTQTPSHQVTQMGQEVILRCVPISNHLYFYWYRQILGQKVEFLVSFYNNEISEKSEIFDDQFSVERPDGSNFTLKIRSTKLEDSAMYFCASNLYNSPLHFGNGTRLTVT.

CDR3 sequence reads: CASSLVEGGETQYF. In DNA form, the CDR3 reads TGTGCCAGCAGCTTAGTAGAAGGAGGAGAGACCCAGTACTTC. The genes are TRBV7-9 and TRBJ2-5; D might be TRBD2 (5 bases). Per germline, CDR1 SEHNR and CDR2 FQNEAQ (reference sequence). The CDR3 runs 14 residues. Trimming left V 1 base short and J 4 bases short, with 10 bases between. Using reference TRBV7-9 and TRBJ2-5 for the parts outside the CDR3, the full variable domain is DTGVSQNPRHKITKRGQNVTFRCDPISEHNRLYWYRQTLGQGPEFLTYFQNEAQLEKSRLLSDRFSAERPKGSFSTLEIQRTEQGDSAMYLCASSLVEGGETQYFGPGTRLLVL.

The chain has TRBV25-1 and TRBJ2-3; D is unresolved. The CDR3 spans 15 residues. V was trimmed by 1 base and J by 0 bases, leaving 8 bases between them. Germline V lookup: CDR1 MGHDK, CDR2 SYGVNS. The CDR3, as DNA: TGTGCCAGCAGTGAATTGCGGAGTAGCACAGATACGCAGTATTTT. Translated, it gives CASSELRSSTDTQYF. Based on the CDR3 plus reference TRBV25-1 and TRBJ2-3, the full variable domain is EADIYQTPRYLVIGTGKKITLECSQTMGHDKMYWYQQDPGMELHLIHYSYGVNSTEKGDLSSESTVSRIRTEHFPLTLESARPSHTSQYLCASSELRSSTDTQYFGPGTRLTVL.

This chain uses TRBV2 with TRBJ2-7, with D possibly matching TRBD1 (5 bases). The length of the CDR3 is 13 residues. Deletions cut 8 bases from V and 2 bases from J, with 13 bases between. Germline loops: CDR1 SNHLY, CDR2 FYNNEI. The CDR3 DNA reads TGTGCCAGCCAAGAGGACACAGCCTACGAGCAGTACTTC. Encoded protein: CASQEDTAYEQYF.

The genes are TRBV6-2 or TRBV6-3 and TRBJ2-7, with D unclear. V was pared by 6 bases and J by 2 bases, with 14 bases between. This CDR3 region has 14 residues. The germline V gene encodes CDR1 MNHEY and CDR2 SVGEGT. CDR3 nucleotides: TGTGCCAGCAGCCCCGGGCTAGTTCCCTACGAGCAGTACTTC. Its translation: CASSPGLVPYEQYF.

About this clone itself: The junction departs from germline at one end; a sequencing error may be responsible. In DNA form, the CDR3 reads TGTGCCAGCAGCTTTGAGGGGGAGACCGCGGAGCTGTTTTTT. It codes for CASSFEGETAELFF. V is TRBV5-4 and J is TRBJ2-2; D perhaps matches TRBD1 (6 bases). CDR3 size: 14 residues. Germline CDR1 reads SGHNT; CDR2 reads YYREEE (reference sequence).

V gene TRBV19 combines with J gene TRBJ1-4, with 7 positions matching TRBD1. The CDR3 runs to 16 residues. The V segment lost 5 bases and the J segment 6 bases; nucleotides outside the gene matches: 12. Germline values: CDR1 LNHDA, CDR2 SQIVND (reference sequence). Here the CDR3 DNA reads TGTGCCAGTAGTCGACAGGGAGGGAGGCAAGATGAAAAACTGTTTTTT. As protein: CASSRQGGRQDEKLFF.

The chain links TRBV10-1 to TRBJ2-3; D is ambiguous. This CDR3 is 14 amino acids long. Trimming took off 6 bases at V and 2 bases at J, with 12 bases between the two ends. CDR1 and CDR2 (germline): WNHNN, SYGVQD (reference sequence). As DNA, the CDR3 is TGCGCCAGCAGCGAAACCGGGCTCACAGATACGCAGTATTTT. Its translation is CASSETGLTDTQYF.

The V and J genes are TRBV7-6 and TRBJ2-2, with 15 positions matching TRBD2. From germline, CDR1 is SGHVS and CDR2 FNYEAQ. The CDR3 spans 17 residues. Trimming removed 5 bases from V and 2 bases from J; junction bases left unmatched: 3. This CDR3 reads CASSQGLAGGNTGELFF. CDR3 DNA: TGTGCCAGCAGCCAGGGACTAGCGGGAGGAAACACCGGGGAGCTGTTTTTT. Variable domain in full (rest from reference TRBV7-6 and TRBJ2-2): GAGVSQSPRYKVTKRGQDVALRCDPISGHVSLYWYRQALGQGPEFLTYFNYEAQQDKSGLPNDRFSAERPEGSISTLTIQRTEQRDSAMYRCASSQGLAGGNTGELFFGEGSRLTVL.

CDR3 loop: CASSVTGGFSNWQPQHF. CDR3 nucleotide sequence: TGTGCCAGCAGCGTAACAGGGGGCTTCAGCAATTGGCAGCCCCAGCATTTT. V and J are TRBV7-2 and TRBJ1-5; 9 nucleotides match TRBD1. CDR3 length: 17 residues. V dropped 5 bases and J dropped 7; count of bases not matched to a gene: 15. Germline V gene sequence: CDR1 SGHTA, CDR2 FQGNSA.

The chain combines TRBV19 with TRBJ1-1, with D hard to call. With 7 bases removed from V and 0 bases from J, the gap between germline ends came to 9 bases. CDR1 LNHDA and CDR2 SQIVND come from the germline V gene (reference sequence). This CDR3 is 13 amino acids long. The CDR3 region is CASMRLLNTEAFF. CDR3 sequence (DNA): TGTGCCAGTATGCGGCTTTTGAACACTGAAGCTTTCTTT.

The genes are TRBV29-1 and TRBJ1-4, with unresolved D. With 2 bases removed from V and 8 bases from J, the gap between germline ends came to 6 bases. The length of the CDR3 is 11 residues. Germline CDR1 reads SQVTM; CDR2 reads ANQGSEA. CDR3 in amino acids: CSVESGEKLFF. For the CDR3, the DNA is TGCAGCGTTGAATCGGGGGAAAAACTGTTTTTT.

This clone was detected a few times. The chain uses TRBV12-3 or TRBV12-4 and TRBJ1-2; D is unclear. CDR3 size: 13 residues. V shed 3 bases and J shed 5 bases, with 10 bases lying between them. The CDR3 nucleotides are TGTGCCAGCAGTTTTGGCAGTCCTTATGGCTACACCTTC. As protein: CASSFGSPYGYTF.

The rearrangement uses TRBV6-1 and TRBJ2-3; D gene uncertain. Trimming took 1 base from V and 1 from J, leaving 9 bases between them. The CDR3 is made up of 15 amino acids. Looked up from germline, CDR1 is MNHNS and CDR2 is SASEGT. The CDR3 spells CASSEEDGRTDTQYF. CDR3 DNA sequence: TGTGCCAGCAGTGAAGAAGACGGACGCACAGATACGCAGTATTTT.

V gene TRBV5-4 combines with J gene TRBJ2-1; 8 positions match TRBD2. The CDR3 consists of 13 residues. The V gene end was trimmed by 0 bases and the J gene end by 12 bases; junction bases not matched to a gene: 5. Germline V gives CDR1 SGHNT, CDR2 YYREEE (reference sequence). CDR3 sequence: CASSLGYGGVQFF. The CDR3, as DNA: TGTGCCAGCAGCTTGGGTTACGGGGGGGTGCAGTTCTTC.